The sequence of this TCR beta chain was determined in a study of T-cell memory formation after mild COVID-19. Barcoded TCR alpha and TCR beta cDNA libraries with UMIs came from 5'RACE using constant-segment primers. TCRdb recomputed calls from the 5' RACE reads with MiXCR, one row per CDR3 protein. The sample carries 530,000 or so distinct CDR3 sequences, around a sixth recorded once. Only one count was recorded for this clonotype. What it recognizes is unknown. Overall study results and limits: Contracting clones, day 15 to 85, had balanced CD4/CD8, and later expanders favored CD4+. Memory from before infection featured some responding clones, which suggests cross-reactive memory joined. Clones which contracted sat mainly in CM and EM if CD4+, and in EMRA if CD8+.

Trimming took 9 bases from V and 2 from J; bases not matched to a gene: 4. This CDR3 is 13 amino acids long. CDR1 is MGHRA and CDR2 is YSYEKL in the germline V gene. The J gene is TRBJ2-7, the V gene TRBV4-1; 10 bases line up with TRBD1. This sequence originates from an adult woman who had mild COVID-19 (a few samples of this study predate the infection). Cell type and time point are not known. The material sequenced was PBMCs or a T cell subset sorted from them (not recorded which). CDR3 protein: CASQGQGPYEQYF. The CDR3 nucleotides are TGCGCCAGTCAGGGACAGGGGCCCTACGAGCAGTACTTC.